At least ten counts were recorded for the clone carrying this T cell receptor (beta chain). CDR3 length: 17 residues. Germline lookup yields CDR1 MRHNA and CDR2 SNTAGT. With V trimmed by 2 bases and J by 1 base, 7 bases remained unmatched. The use of genomic DNA as template underpinned the TCR beta VDJ and CDR3 profiling. TCRdb re-analysed the reads in MiXCR, keeping a single row per CDR3 protein. The data show about 140,000 distinct CDR3 sequences, around two fifths seen once. The source of the sample is a study of CD8+CD57+ T cells in acquired aplastic anemia. Study at large: Yields of DNA that came from sorted CD4+ and CD8+ cells averaged approximately 3.5 ug.

Specimen: sorted CD4+, CD8+, or CD8+CD57+ T cells (not recorded which) from PBMCs. This sequence was found in a human donor in good health, serving as a control. The J gene is TRBJ2-7, the V gene TRBV6-4; 11 positions match TRBD2. CDR3 nucleotides: TGTGCCAGCAGTGACAGCATAGCGGGGGGGACTTCCTACGAGCAGTACTTC. The encoded protein is CASSDSIAGGTSYEQYF.